The 29 T cell receptor beta chains listed next were all sequenced from one sample in a study of cytomegalovirus exposure and HLA in healthy donors. The PCR had 60 Vbeta and 13 Jbeta primers. Produced via immunoSEQ multiplex PCR; TCRdb's table is partial and in-frame only. The data show around 65,000 clones, approximately 67% seen once. Input material: PBMCs. All receptors come from a man between 25 and 39 years old in good health and CMV-seronegative.

J is TRBJ2-3 and V is TRBV30; 8 nucleotides align to TRBD2. CDR1 is GTSNPN, CDR2 SVGIG, per germline (reference sequence). V shed 0 bases, J shed 4 bases, and the junction held 9 bases outside the gene matches. The CDR3 length is 16 residues. The chain's CDR3 is CAWSVNGGAGADTQYF. CDR3 coding DNA: TGTGCCTGGAGTGTAAACGGGGGGGCCGGAGCAGATACGCAGTATTTT.

The V call is TRBV27, the J call TRBJ2-7; tentatively, D is TRBD2 (5 bases). Germline V CDR1 and CDR2: MNHEY, SMNVEV (reference sequence). This CDR3 spans 13 amino acids. V lost 10 bases and J 0 bases, leaving 13 bases between the germline ends. CDR3 bases: TGTGCCACCCGCCGTGGGAGCTCCTACGAGCAGTACTTC. Translating gives CATRRGSSYEQYF.

V gene TRBV7-2 combines with J gene TRBJ1-1, with a weak D call TRBD1 (6 bases). The CDR3 is 13 amino acids. The V gene lost 4 bases and the J gene lost 7 bases, with 13 bases spanning the gap. Per germline, CDR1 SGHTA and CDR2 FQGNSA. In nucleotides, the CDR3 is TGTGCCAGCAGCTCAGGGTCACAGGGTGAAGCTTTCTTT. Translated: CASSSGSQGEAFF.

This rearrangement joins TRBV5-1 to TRBJ1-1, with a weak D call TRBD1 (6 bases). The length of the CDR3 is 16 residues. Germline V CDR1 and CDR2: SGHRS, YFSETQ. Trimming stripped 4 bases from V and 3 bases from J, with 19 bases between. In DNA, the CDR3 is TGCGCCAGCAGCCTGGGGGCCGGGACAAGGGACACTGAAGCTTTCTTT. This translates into CASSLGAGTRDTEAFF.

The gene calls are TRBV19 and TRBJ1-5; D unclear. Germline CDR1 and CDR2: LNHDA and SQIVND (reference sequence). Between the trimmed V and J ends, which lost 3 bases and 5 bases, there was a span of 11 bases. CDR3 length equals 14 residues. The CDR3, as DNA: TGTGCCAGTAGTATTCTAACAGCGGATCAGCCCCAGCATTTT. It specifies CASSILTADQPQHF.

The chain is built from TRBV7-6 and TRBJ2-1; D perhaps matches TRBD2 (5 bases). V gave up 5 bases and J gave up 5 bases, with 22 bases separating them. Germline V gene lookup returns CDR1 SGHVS and CDR2 FNYEAQ. The CDR3 sequence is 17 residues long. The CDR3 DNA is TGTGCCAGCAGCCAAGAGGTACTAGGAGGCGCCGACAATGAGCAGTTCTTC. Its translation: CASSQEVLGGADNEQFF.

The chain has TRBV7-9 and TRBJ2-3; 8 bases agree with TRBD2. The V gene end was trimmed by 8 bases and the J gene end by 2 bases; junction bases not matched to a gene: 3. The germline CDR1 and CDR2 sequences are SEHNR and FQNEAQ (reference sequence). The CDR3 consists of 13 residues. The CDR3: CASSGGTTDTQYF. CDR3 bases: TGTGCCAGCTCGGGGGGGACCACAGATACGCAGTATTTT.

The V and J genes are TRBV29-1 and TRBJ2-7; 8 bases line up with TRBD1. After removal of 5 bases from V and 4 bases from J, the junction contained 7 bases not matched to a gene. The germline V gene encodes CDR1 SQVTM and CDR2 ANQGSEA. The CDR3 is 13 residues long. CDR3 sequence (DNA): TGCAGCGTTCGGGGACAGGCTAGGTACGAGCAGTACTTC. Translation: CSVRGQARYEQYF.

The chain employs TRBV2 and TRBJ2-1; D ambiguous. The CDR3 extends over 14 amino acids. The ends were cut back, 7 bases at V and 0 bases at J, with 10 bases in the middle. Germline V gives CDR1 SNHLY, CDR2 FYNNEI. Here the CDR3 reads CASTPENSYNEQFF. The CDR3 nucleotides read TGTGCCAGCACTCCTGAGAACTCCTACAATGAGCAGTTCTTC.

In its sample, this clone was seen a few times. The chain uses TRBV13 and TRBJ1-2; D may be TRBD1 (5 bases). The CDR3 is 16 residues long. Germline CDR1 is PRHDT and CDR2 is FYEKMQ (reference sequence). Trimming removed 0 bases at V and 0 bases at J, with 11 bases between. The CDR3 spells CASSLGTADSNYGYTF. DNA for the CDR3: TGTGCCAGCAGCTTAGGGACAGCCGACTCTAACTATGGCTACACCTTC.

The J gene is TRBJ2-7, the V gene TRBV5-1; 7 bases fit TRBD1. The V and J ends lost 8 bases and 1 base, in that order; junction bases with no gene match: 6. Germline loops: CDR1 SGHRS, CDR2 YFSETQ. The CDR3 runs 13 residues. The CDR3 region has the DNA TGCGCCAGTACTGACAGGGTGTCCTACGAGCAGTACTTC. Residues: CASTDRVSYEQYF.

This clone was picked up a small number of times. The chain is built from TRBV11-2 and TRBJ1-1; tentatively, D is TRBD1 (6 bases). CDR3 length: 13 residues. The V and J ends lost 5 bases and 4 bases respectively, with 11 bases between them. Germline V lookup: CDR1 SGHAT, CDR2 FQNNGV. The CDR3 spells CASSSRGVTEAFF. In DNA, the CDR3 is TGTGCCAGCAGCAGCAGGGGAGTCACTGAAGCTTTCTTT.

The V call is TRBV6-1, the J call TRBJ2-1; maybe TRBD2 (7 bases). The CDR3 is made up of 15 amino acids. The V gene's germline CDR1 is MNHNS and CDR2 SASEGT. The V and J ends lost 7 bases and 1 base respectively, with 14 bases between them. In DNA, the CDR3 is TGTGCCAGCACCGGCGGGGGCAAATCCTACAATGAGCAGTTCTTC. This sequence encodes CASTGGGKSYNEQFF.

The J gene is TRBJ1-1, the V gene TRBV6-1, with D hard to call. CDR3 length: 14 amino acids. The V end was cut by 3 bases, the J end by 1 base, with 9 bases between. In germline, CDR1 is MNHNS, CDR2 SASEGT. Here the CDR3 reads CASSDYGENTEAFF. CDR3 in DNA: TGTGCCAGCAGTGACTACGGGGAGAACACTGAAGCTTTCTTT.

The rearrangement joins TRBV7-2 to TRBJ2-3; 12 bases agree with TRBD1. This CDR3 has 14 amino acids. V dropped 3 bases and J dropped 6; count of bases not matched to a gene: 1. CDR1 and CDR2 from the germline V gene are SGHTA and FQGNSA. CDR3 region: CASSFGTGGDTQYF. The DNA of the CDR3 is TGTGCCAGCAGCTTCGGGACAGGGGGCGATACGCAGTATTTT.

V and J are TRBV6-1 and TRBJ1-1, with D tentatively TRBD1 (6 bases). V was clipped by 6 bases and J by 0 bases, with 11 bases between them. The CDR3 extends over 14 amino acids. The germline gives CDR1 MNHNS, CDR2 SASEGT. Here the CDR3 reads CASRKDSVNTEAFF. The CDR3 DNA is TGTGCCAGCAGGAAGGACAGTGTGAACACTGAAGCTTTCTTT.

This chain joins TRBV5-1 and TRBJ2-7, with D maybe TRBD1 (6 bases). Germline V gives CDR1 SGHRS, CDR2 YFSETQ. This CDR3 region has 15 residues. V gave up 2 bases and J gave up 2 bases, with 14 bases separating them. The CDR3 coding sequence is TGCGCCAGCAGCTTAAGGCCAGGGGTCGCCTACGAGCAGTACTTC. The encoded protein is CASSLRPGVAYEQYF. Together with reference TRBV5-1 and TRBJ2-7, the CDR3 gives the full variable domain: KAGVTQTPRYLIKTRGQQVTLSCSPISGHRSVSWYQQTPGQGLQFLFEYFSETQRNKGNFPGRFSGRQFSNSRSEMNVSTLELGDSALYLCASSLRPGVAYEQYFGPGTRLTVT.

The V gene is TRBV5-1, the J gene TRBJ2-1; perhaps TRBD1 as D (5 bases). The CDR3 totals 15 residues. Germline V gene lookup returns CDR1 SGHRS and CDR2 YFSETQ. Trimming left V 0 bases short and J 1 base short, with 8 bases between. The CDR3 spells CASSLGDSSYNEQFF. The CDR3 DNA reads TGCGCCAGCAGCTTGGGAGACAGTTCCTACAATGAGCAGTTCTTC.

This chain uses TRBV4-1 with TRBJ1-4, with D possibly TRBD1 on 6 matching bases. Germline CDR1 MGHRA, CDR2 YSYEKL. V shed 5 bases and J shed 8 bases, with 18 bases lying between them. CDR3 size: 15 residues. DNA for the CDR3: TGCGCCAGCAGCACCCGGGACAACTCTGGGGAAAAACTGTTTTTT. It translates to CASSTRDNSGEKLFF.

V is TRBV7-9 and J is TRBJ2-1; TRBD2 agrees at 8 bases. V was pared by 0 bases and J by 6 bases, with 7 bases of the junction left unmatched. CDR1 SEHNR and CDR2 FQNEAQ come from the germline V gene (reference sequence). The CDR3 runs 16 residues. The chain's CDR3 is CASSLAGTRPANEQFF. CDR3 coding DNA: TGTGCCAGCAGCTTAGCCGGGACTAGGCCCGCCAATGAGCAGTTCTTC.

J is TRBJ2-7 and V is TRBV29-1; 8 nucleotides align to TRBD1. The V and J ends lost 7 bases and 1 base, in that order; junction bases with no gene match: 6. Germline-derived CDR1 and CDR2 are SQVTM and ANQGSEA. The CDR3 spans 13 residues. This CDR3 reads CSAWTGSSYEQYF. In nucleotides, the CDR3 is TGCAGCGCTTGGACAGGGTCATCCTACGAGCAGTACTTC.

This chain links TRBV4-2 with TRBJ2-1, with 11 bases aligning to TRBD2. CDR3 length: 17 amino acids. CDR1 and CDR2 (germline): LGHNA, YNFKEQ. The V and J ends lost 0 bases and 8 bases, in that order; junction bases with no gene match: 9. The CDR3, as DNA: TGTGCCAGCAGCCAAGATTACGGGTCTAGCGGGGGGCATGAGCAGTTCTTC. This translates into CASSQDYGSSGGHEQFF.

The rearrangement uses TRBV11-2 and TRBJ1-6; no definite D call. Germline V gene lookup returns CDR1 SGHAT and CDR2 FQNNGV. Deletions cut 0 bases from V and 0 bases from J, with 9 bases between. The CDR3 loop spans 17 amino acids. DNA of the CDR3: TGTGCCAGCAGCTTAGATTCCTTGAGCTCCTATAATTCACCCCTCCACTTT. Its protein product is CASSLDSLSSYNSPLHF.

This clone was seen a few times. CDR3 protein: CASSLYRGQETQYF. The CDR3 DNA reads as TGTGCCAGCAGCCTTTACAGGGGCCAAGAGACCCAGTACTTC. The chain employs TRBV7-2 and TRBJ2-5; 7 bases match TRBD1. Germline CDR1 and CDR2: SGHTA and FQGNSA. The CDR3 runs 14 residues. Trimming at V came to 5 bases and at J to 1 base, leaving 4 bases not matched to a gene.

This rearrangement joins TRBV19 to TRBJ2-7, with a possible D match to TRBD1 (5 bases). This CDR3 spans 14 amino acids. Germline V lookup: CDR1 LNHDA, CDR2 SQIVND (reference sequence). V was shortened by 5 bases and J by 2 bases, with 13 bases between the two germline ends. The CDR3 DNA is TGTGCCAGTAGTGCCTTCGACAGCACCTACGAGCAGTACTTC. Its protein is CASSAFDSTYEQYF. The variable domain in full, completed from reference TRBV19 and TRBJ2-7, reads DGGITQSPKYLFRKEGQNVTLSCEQNLNHDAMYWYRQDPGQGLRLIYYSQIVNDFQKGDIAEGYSVSREKKESFPLTVTSAQKNPTAFYLCASSAFDSTYEQYFGPGTRLTVT.

The genes are TRBV7-9 and TRBJ1-3, with D perhaps matching TRBD1 (5 bases). Trimming removed 6 bases at V and 2 bases at J, with 11 bases between. The CDR3 runs to 14 residues. The germline V gene has CDR1 SEHNR and CDR2 FQNEAQ (reference sequence). In DNA, the CDR3 is TGTGCCAGCAGGGACATCCTCCCTGGAAACACCATATATTTT. It is translated as CASRDILPGNTIYF.

The chain combines TRBV30 with TRBJ2-7, with 12 bases lining up with TRBD1. CDR1 is GTSNPN and CDR2 is SVGIG in the germline V gene (reference sequence). V dropped 2 bases and J dropped 2; count of bases not matched to a gene: 7. CDR3 length equals 16 residues. The CDR3 bases are TGTGCCTGGAGTTGGGACAGGGGGCCTTTCACCTACGAGCAGTACTTC. It specifies CAWSWDRGPFTYEQYF.

The genes are TRBV5-1 and TRBJ2-3; D may be TRBD1 (5 bases). This CDR3 spans 15 amino acids. CDR1 and CDR2 (germline): SGHRS, YFSETQ. Trimming removed 4 bases from V and 1 base from J, with 13 bases in between. The CDR3 region is CASSLTRARTDTQYF. The CDR3 DNA is TGCGCCAGCAGCCTAACCAGGGCGCGCACAGATACGCAGTATTTT.

The chain uses TRBV15 and TRBJ1-1; no clear D gene. The germline V and J ends were trimmed by 8 bases and 0 bases, with 10 bases remaining between them. The CDR3 sequence is 13 residues long. The germline V gene encodes CDR1 LNHNV and CDR2 YYDKDF (reference sequence). The CDR3 sequence: CATRLLMNTEAFF. The CDR3 nucleotides read TGTGCCACCCGATTACTCATGAACACTGAAGCTTTCTTT.